The text below deals with one T cell receptor beta chain. This clonotype was observed many times. The target of this receptor is not known. Per-nucleotide qualities are absent, and no much larger clonotype sits a single base away. The data derive from a study of T cell repertoires in cytomegalovirus infection (dated by TCRdb to the late 2010s). About the investigation overall: Recently identified HLA-C-restricted CMV epitopes, whose presentation resists viral immunomodulation, were targeted by peptide stimulations together with well-studied HLA-B-restricted epitopes. Because public TCR beta signatures pointed to carriage of CMV infection together with the matching HLA type, the HLA type of each donor mattered for the analysis.

This specimen's treatment or condition label, interpreted: in vitro stimulation with specific CMV peptide epitopes to enrich CMV-specific T cells. TCRdb lists the instrument as Illumina HiSeq 1500. TCRdb reworked the public reads: Q25 trimming with fastp, MiXCR clone assembly, productive beta chains retained. Rows with one shared CDR3 protein collapse into an entry with the most common genes and DNA. The sample profile shows around 710,000 distinct CDR3 sequences; 25% to 30% of them were found once. Together, the top ten hold roughly 14% of the sample. The CDR3 spans 17 residues, from the cysteine through the phenylalanine. Only the CDR3 DNA stays, 51 bases, in frame from base 1. Clipping removes 0 bases from V and 0 bases from J, with 6 as the unmatched junction base count. CDR1 and CDR2 were assigned from the germline V gene as SGHVS and FNYEAQ. Overall results and qualifications from the work: In both this cohort and an independent roughly 330-donor cohort, the cumulative frequency of public TCR beta family members distinguished carriers of CMV infection plus the relevant HLA type. The ex vivo response was dominated by HLA-C-restricted CMV-specific TCR beta clonotypes, which also provided the single most frequent clonotype in two of eight donors.

Recombination linked TRBV7-6 to TRBJ1-2; the junction holds 8 bases that match TRBD1. This TCR came from a human donor in good health (CMV status not recorded). Some clones in this sample may be carry-over from other donors' samples. The sample consisted of cultured CD8+ T cells from PBMCs, taken from culture after CMV antigen stimulation. CDR3 reads: CASSLAQQGETNYGYTF. Here is the DNA: TGTGCCAGCAGCTTAGCTCAACAGGGGGAGACTAACTATGGCTACACCTTC.